This is a list of T cell receptor beta chains from one sample in a study of radiotherapy plus CTLA-4 blockade in lung cancer. TCRdb's copy holds only in-frame clones and misses some; the assay was immunoSEQ multiplex PCR. In the table there are roughly 3,000 clones, around 78% of which are singletons. The specimen comprised tumor tissue, sampled from a patient treated with radiotherapy plus ipilimumab. These receptors were collected from a human donor with non-small cell lung cancer that progressed on radiotherapy plus ipilimumab. CDR3s include the opening cysteine and the closing phenylalanine or tryptophan. The order of the fields is D gene, CDR3 length, J gene, V gene, clone size, CDR3 protein, CDR3 DNA. The D gene is left open where the match is weak. A clone size is listed for some rows: how often the clone was seen (once, few, many), or a class if it is expanded.

D gene: TRBD1; CDR3 length: 14; J gene: TRBJ1-1; V gene: TRBV5-6; clone size: .; CDR3 protein: CASSSFGTGAEAFF; CDR3 DNA: TGTGCCAGCAGCTCATTCGGGACAGGGGCTGAAGCTTTCTTT
D gene: .; CDR3 length: 14; J gene: TRBJ2-5; V gene: TRBV18; clone size: .; CDR3 protein: CASSPDTNQETQYF; CDR3 DNA: TGTGCCAGCTCACCAGATACGAACCAAGAGACCCAGTACTTC
D gene: .; CDR3 length: 11; J gene: TRBJ1-1; V gene: TRBV7-9; clone size: .; CDR3 protein: CVSSIGPEAFF; CDR3 DNA: TGTGTCAGCTCTATCGGACCTGAAGCTTTCTTT
D gene: .; CDR3 length: 15; J gene: TRBJ1-2; V gene: TRBV9; clone size: .; CDR3 protein: CASSVGVNREYGYTF; CDR3 DNA: TGTGCCAGCAGCGTAGGGGTTAACAGGGAATATGGCTACACCTTT
D gene: .; CDR3 length: 10; J gene: TRBJ2-3; V gene: TRBV2; clone size: .; CDR3 protein: CASEGGHEYF; CDR3 DNA: TGTGCCTCCGAGGGGGGACACGAGTATTTT
D gene: .; CDR3 length: 12; J gene: TRBJ2-3; V gene: TRBV15; clone size: few; CDR3 protein: CATSKGTDTQYF; CDR3 DNA: TGTGCCACCTCGAAGGGCACAGATACGCAGTATTTT
D gene: .; CDR3 length: 16; J gene: TRBJ1-3; V gene: TRBV11-1; clone size: once; CDR3 protein: CASSLGAGSSGNTIYF; CDR3 DNA: TGTGCCAGCAGCTTAGGTGCGGGGAGCTCTGGAAACACCATATATTTT
D gene: .; CDR3 length: 12; J gene: TRBJ1-5; V gene: TRBV7-9; clone size: .; CDR3 protein: CASSLNNQPQHF; CDR3 DNA: TGTGCCAGCAGCTTAAACAATCAGCCCCAGCATTTT
D gene: .; CDR3 length: 11; J gene: TRBJ2-1; V gene: TRBV7-9; clone size: .; CDR3 protein: CASSLETGQFF; CDR3 DNA: TGTGCCAGCAGCTTAGAAACCGGACAGTTCTTC
D gene: .; CDR3 length: 11; J gene: TRBJ2-7; V gene: TRBV20-1; clone size: .; CDR3 protein: CSARTVNEQYF; CDR3 DNA: TGCAGTGCGAGGACAGTCAACGAGCAGTACTTC
D gene: .; CDR3 length: 13; J gene: TRBJ1-6; V gene: TRBV28; clone size: .; CDR3 protein: CASSTTGREPLHF; CDR3 DNA: TGTGCCAGCAGTACCACAGGGCGCGAGCCCCTCCACTTT
D gene: TRBD2; CDR3 length: 15; J gene: TRBJ2-1; V gene: TRBV27; clone size: .; CDR3 protein: CASSYRLAGGDEQFF; CDR3 DNA: TGTGCTAGCAGTTATAGGCTAGCGGGAGGGGATGAGCAGTTCTTC
D gene: .; CDR3 length: 13; J gene: TRBJ1-1; V gene: TRBV7-8; clone size: .; CDR3 protein: CASSYTVNPEAFF; CDR3 DNA: TGTGCCAGCAGCTATACGGTGAATCCTGAAGCTTTCTTT
D gene: .; CDR3 length: 15; J gene: TRBJ2-7; V gene: TRBV4-3; clone size: .; CDR3 protein: CASSQVLQGIHEQYF; CDR3 DNA: TGCGCCAGCAGCCAAGTTCTCCAGGGGATCCACGAGCAGTACTTC
D gene: .; CDR3 length: 14; J gene: TRBJ1-2; V gene: TRBV5-8; clone size: .; CDR3 protein: CASSFQGRDYGYTF; CDR3 DNA: TGTGCCAGCAGCTTCCAGGGAAGGGACTATGGCTACACCTTC
D gene: TRBD2; CDR3 length: 19; J gene: TRBJ2-7; V gene: TRBV7-9; clone size: .; CDR3 protein: CASSWLTSGRGVPSYEQYF; CDR3 DNA: TGTGCCAGCAGCTGGTTGACTAGCGGGAGGGGGGTCCCCTCCTACGAGCAGTACTTC
D gene: TRBD2; CDR3 length: 15; J gene: TRBJ2-1; V gene: TRBV9; clone size: .; CDR3 protein: CASSVGTSGGDEQFF; CDR3 DNA: TGTGCCAGCAGCGTAGGGACTAGCGGGGGGGATGAGCAGTTCTTC
D gene: .; CDR3 length: 14; J gene: TRBJ2-1; V gene: TRBV13; clone size: .; CDR3 protein: CASSPQGWPNEQFF; CDR3 DNA: TGTGCCAGCAGCCCCCAGGGGTGGCCCAATGAGCAGTTCTTC
D gene: .; CDR3 length: 15; J gene: TRBJ2-3; V gene: TRBV6-4; clone size: .; CDR3 protein: CASRPKPFGTDTQYF; CDR3 DNA: TGTGCCAGCAGACCAAAGCCCTTTGGGACAGATACGCAGTATTTT
D gene: .; CDR3 length: 14; J gene: TRBJ2-2; V gene: TRBV5-1; clone size: once; CDR3 protein: CASSISANTGELFF; CDR3 DNA: TGCGCCAGCAGCATAAGCGCGAACACCGGGGAGCTGTTTTTT
D gene: .; CDR3 length: 17; J gene: TRBJ1-3; V gene: TRBV9; clone size: .; CDR3 protein: CASSVEAGSGSGNTIYF; CDR3 DNA: TGTGCCAGCAGCGTAGAGGCAGGGTCGGGATCTGGAAACACCATATATTTT
D gene: .; CDR3 length: 15; J gene: TRBJ2-1; V gene: TRBV6-1; clone size: .; CDR3 protein: CASILGTSSYNEQFF; CDR3 DNA: TGTGCCAGCATTCTCGGGACCAGCTCCTACAATGAGCAGTTCTTC
D gene: .; CDR3 length: 14; J gene: TRBJ1-5; V gene: TRBV12-1; clone size: .; CDR3 protein: CASSFVPSNQPQHF; CDR3 DNA: TGTGCCAGCAGCTTTGTACCCAGCAATCAGCCCCAGCATTTT
D gene: .; CDR3 length: 14; J gene: TRBJ1-1; V gene: TRBV6-5; clone size: .; CDR3 protein: CASSWGRVNTEAFF; CDR3 DNA: TGTGCCAGCAGTTGGGGCAGAGTTAACACTGAAGCTTTCTTT
D gene: .; CDR3 length: 14; J gene: TRBJ1-2; V gene: TRBV2; clone size: .; CDR3 protein: CASRVDPTSYGYTF; CDR3 DNA: TGTGCCAGCAGAGTGGACCCGACGTCCTATGGCTACACCTTC
D gene: .; CDR3 length: 14; J gene: TRBJ1-1; V gene: TRBV14; clone size: few; CDR3 protein: CASSQDLGGTEAFF; CDR3 DNA: TGTGCCAGCAGCCAAGATTTGGGGGGGACTGAAGCTTTCTTT
D gene: .; CDR3 length: 13; J gene: TRBJ1-3; V gene: TRBV30; clone size: .; CDR3 protein: CAWTVGGGNTIYF; CDR3 DNA: TGTGCCTGGACCGTAGGGGGTGGAAACACCATATATTTT
D gene: .; CDR3 length: 11; J gene: TRBJ2-5; V gene: TRBV6-7; clone size: .; CDR3 protein: CASTRGETQYF; CDR3 DNA: TGTGCCAGCACTAGAGGGGAGACCCAGTACTTC
D gene: TRBD1; CDR3 length: 13; J gene: TRBJ1-1; V gene: TRBV6-6; clone size: .; CDR3 protein: CASSHRGTEEAFF; CDR3 DNA: TGTGCCAGCAGCCACCGAGGGACAGAAGAAGCTTTCTTT
D gene: .; CDR3 length: 14; J gene: TRBJ2-7; V gene: TRBV4-1; clone size: .; CDR3 protein: CASSSSLGSYEQYF; CDR3 DNA: TGCGCCAGCAGCTCCTCCCTCGGGTCCTACGAGCAGTACTTC
D gene: TRBD1; CDR3 length: 16; J gene: TRBJ1-3; V gene: TRBV7-2; clone size: few; CDR3 protein: CASSLPGQGAGNTIYF; CDR3 DNA: TGTGCCAGCAGCCTTCCGGGACAGGGGGCAGGAAACACCATATATTTT
D gene: .; CDR3 length: 14; J gene: TRBJ1-1; V gene: TRBV29-1; clone size: .; CDR3 protein: CSAGSRAMNTEAFF; CDR3 DNA: TGCAGCGCCGGATCGCGGGCCATGAACACTGAAGCTTTCTTT
D gene: TRBD2; CDR3 length: 19; J gene: TRBJ2-1; V gene: TRBV9; clone size: .; CDR3 protein: CASTLSGLAGESSYNEQFF; CDR3 DNA: TGTGCCAGCACCCTCTCGGGACTAGCGGGAGAGAGCTCCTACAATGAGCAGTTCTTC
D gene: TRBD1; CDR3 length: 14; J gene: TRBJ2-5; V gene: TRBV5-1; clone size: .; CDR3 protein: CASSRTGGTETQYF; CDR3 DNA: TGCGCCAGCAGCCGGACAGGGGGGACGGAGACCCAGTACTTC
D gene: TRBD2; CDR3 length: 15; J gene: TRBJ2-5; V gene: TRBV28; clone size: .; CDR3 protein: CASSPGTSDQETQYF; CDR3 DNA: TGTGCCAGCAGCCCCGGGACTAGCGACCAAGAGACCCAGTACTTC
D gene: .; CDR3 length: 15; J gene: TRBJ2-3; V gene: TRBV7-9; clone size: .; CDR3 protein: CASSLDRSSTDTQYF; CDR3 DNA: TGTGCCAGCAGCTTGGACCGATCTAGCACAGATACGCAGTATTTT